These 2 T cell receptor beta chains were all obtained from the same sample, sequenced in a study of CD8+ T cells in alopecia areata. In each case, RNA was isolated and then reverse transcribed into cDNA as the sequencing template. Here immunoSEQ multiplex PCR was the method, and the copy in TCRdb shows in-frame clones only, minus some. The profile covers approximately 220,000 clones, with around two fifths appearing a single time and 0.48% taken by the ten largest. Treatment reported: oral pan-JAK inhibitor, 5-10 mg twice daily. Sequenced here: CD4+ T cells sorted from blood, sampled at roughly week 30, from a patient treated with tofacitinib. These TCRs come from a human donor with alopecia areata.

Written as DNA, the CDR3 is TGTGCCAGCAGCGTAGTGGCAGGGAGCGGGGAGCTGTTTTTT. Amino acid sequence: CASSVVAGSGELFF. The chain joins TRBV9 to TRBJ2-2; TRBD1 or TRBD2 may be the D gene (5 bases each). Trimming cost V 0 bases and J 7 bases, with 10 bases left between them. Germline lookup yields CDR1 SGDLS and CDR2 YYNGEE. This CDR3 spans 14 amino acids.

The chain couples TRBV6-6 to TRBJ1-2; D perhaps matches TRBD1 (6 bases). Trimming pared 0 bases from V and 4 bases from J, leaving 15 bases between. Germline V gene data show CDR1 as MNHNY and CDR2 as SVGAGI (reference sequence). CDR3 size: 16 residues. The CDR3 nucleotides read TGTGCCAGCAGTTACTCGAGCACAGGGCAAGGCTATGGCTACACCTTC. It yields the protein CASSYSSTGQGYGYTF.